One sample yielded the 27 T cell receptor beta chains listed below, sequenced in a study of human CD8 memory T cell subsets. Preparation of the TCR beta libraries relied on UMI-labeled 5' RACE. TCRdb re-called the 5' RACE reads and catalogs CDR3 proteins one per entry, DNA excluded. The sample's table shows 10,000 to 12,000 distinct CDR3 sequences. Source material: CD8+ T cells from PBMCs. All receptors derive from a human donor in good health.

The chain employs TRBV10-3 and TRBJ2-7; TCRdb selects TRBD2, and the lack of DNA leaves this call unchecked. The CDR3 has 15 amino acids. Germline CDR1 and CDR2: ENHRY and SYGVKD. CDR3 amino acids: CAISNTSGSAYEQYF.

CDR3 in amino acids: CASSPLSGQGRGEQYF. This chain connects TRBV28 to TRBJ2-7; the D gene TCRdb calls, TRBD1, cannot be checked with no DNA. The CDR3 loop spans 16 amino acids. Germline CDR1 MDHEN, CDR2 SYDVKM.

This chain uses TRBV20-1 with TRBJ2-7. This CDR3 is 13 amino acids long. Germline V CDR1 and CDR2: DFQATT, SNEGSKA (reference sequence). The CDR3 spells CSACDTTTYEQYF.

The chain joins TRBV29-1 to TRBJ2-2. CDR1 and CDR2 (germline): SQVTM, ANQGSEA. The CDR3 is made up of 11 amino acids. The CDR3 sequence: CSVRDTGELFF.

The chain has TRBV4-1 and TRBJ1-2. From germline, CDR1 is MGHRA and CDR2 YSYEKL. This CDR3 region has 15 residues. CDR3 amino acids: CASSQEGEGNYGYTF.

The CDR3 region is CASSPPGGQETQYF. This chain uses TRBV7-9 with TRBJ2-5; TCRdb names TRBD2, which stays unverified in the absence of DNA. The CDR3 extends over 14 amino acids. Looked up from germline, CDR1 is SEHNR and CDR2 is FQNEAQ (reference sequence).

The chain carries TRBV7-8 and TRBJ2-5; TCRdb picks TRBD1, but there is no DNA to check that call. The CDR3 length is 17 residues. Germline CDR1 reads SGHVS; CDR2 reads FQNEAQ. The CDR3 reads CASSLGYLGTVSETQYF.

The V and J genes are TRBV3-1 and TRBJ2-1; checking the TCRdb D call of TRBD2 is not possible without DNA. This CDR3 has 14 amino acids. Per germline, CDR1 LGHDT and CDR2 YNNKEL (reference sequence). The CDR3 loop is CASSPLAGGNEQFF.

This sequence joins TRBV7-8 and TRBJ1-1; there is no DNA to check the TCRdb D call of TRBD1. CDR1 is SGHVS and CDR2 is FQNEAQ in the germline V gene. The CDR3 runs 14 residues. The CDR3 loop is CASSPGGEDTEAFF.

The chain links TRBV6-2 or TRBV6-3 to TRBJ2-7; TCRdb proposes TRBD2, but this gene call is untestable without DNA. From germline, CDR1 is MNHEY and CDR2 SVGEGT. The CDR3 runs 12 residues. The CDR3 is CASRDYLHEQYF.

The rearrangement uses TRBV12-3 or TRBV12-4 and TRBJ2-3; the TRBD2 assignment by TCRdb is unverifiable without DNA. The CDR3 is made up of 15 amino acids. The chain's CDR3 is CASSVSGRVTDTQYF.

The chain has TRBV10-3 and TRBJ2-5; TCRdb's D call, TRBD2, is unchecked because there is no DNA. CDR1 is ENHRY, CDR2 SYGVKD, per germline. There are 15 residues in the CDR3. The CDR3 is CAISEKMGGGETQYF.

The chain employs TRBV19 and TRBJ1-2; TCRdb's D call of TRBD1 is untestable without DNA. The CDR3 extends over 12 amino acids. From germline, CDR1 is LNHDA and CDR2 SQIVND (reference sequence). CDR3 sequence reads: CATKGQDYGYTF.

The CDR3 spells CASSPHFMGFQPQHF. The V call is TRBV7-8, the J call TRBJ1-5. The CDR3 length is 15 residues. CDR1 SGHVS and CDR2 FQNEAQ come from the germline V gene.

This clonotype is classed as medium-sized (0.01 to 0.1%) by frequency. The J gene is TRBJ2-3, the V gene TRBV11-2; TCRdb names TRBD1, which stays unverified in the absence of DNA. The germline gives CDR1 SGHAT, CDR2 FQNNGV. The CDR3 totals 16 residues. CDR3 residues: CASSRLPGSGTDTQYF. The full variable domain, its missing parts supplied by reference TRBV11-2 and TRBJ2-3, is EAGVAQSPRYKIIEKRQSVAFWCNPISGHATLYWYQQILGQGPKLLIQFQNNGVVDDSQLPKDRFSAERLKGVDSTLKIQPAKLEDSAVYLCASSRLPGSGTDTQYFGPGTRLTVL.

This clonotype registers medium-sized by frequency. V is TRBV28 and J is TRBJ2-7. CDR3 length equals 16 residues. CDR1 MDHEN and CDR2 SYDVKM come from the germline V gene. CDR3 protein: CASSFPTNSIIYEQYF.

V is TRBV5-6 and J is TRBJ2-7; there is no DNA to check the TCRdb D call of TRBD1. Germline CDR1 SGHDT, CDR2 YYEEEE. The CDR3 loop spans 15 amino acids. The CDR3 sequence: CASSSPGTGDYEQYF.

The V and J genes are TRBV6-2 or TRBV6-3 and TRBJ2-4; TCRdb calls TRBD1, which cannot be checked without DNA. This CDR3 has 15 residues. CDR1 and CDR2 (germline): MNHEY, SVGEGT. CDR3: CASTHTGAAKNIQYF.

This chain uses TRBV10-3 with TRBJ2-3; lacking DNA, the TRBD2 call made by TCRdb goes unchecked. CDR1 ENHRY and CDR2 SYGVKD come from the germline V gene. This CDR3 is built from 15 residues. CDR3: CAISEERASTDTQYF.

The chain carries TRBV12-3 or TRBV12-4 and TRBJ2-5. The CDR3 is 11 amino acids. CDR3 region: CASLWGETQYF.

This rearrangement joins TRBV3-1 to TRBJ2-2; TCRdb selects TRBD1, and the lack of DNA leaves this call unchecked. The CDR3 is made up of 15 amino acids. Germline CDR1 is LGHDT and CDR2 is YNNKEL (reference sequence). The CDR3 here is CASSHPGTRTGELFF.

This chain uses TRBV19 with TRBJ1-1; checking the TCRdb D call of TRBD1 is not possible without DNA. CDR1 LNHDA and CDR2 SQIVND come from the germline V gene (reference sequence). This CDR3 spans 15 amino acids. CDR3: CASSIPRQLNTEAFF.

CDR3 region: CASGVEVSNEQFF. J is TRBJ2-1 and V is TRBV12-5. The CDR3 is 13 amino acids. Germline CDR1 reads LGHNT; CDR2 reads FRNRAP.

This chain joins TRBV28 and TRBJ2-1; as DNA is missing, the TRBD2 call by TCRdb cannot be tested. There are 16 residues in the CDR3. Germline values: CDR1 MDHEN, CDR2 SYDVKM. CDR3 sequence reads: CASSFLASLSYNEQFF.

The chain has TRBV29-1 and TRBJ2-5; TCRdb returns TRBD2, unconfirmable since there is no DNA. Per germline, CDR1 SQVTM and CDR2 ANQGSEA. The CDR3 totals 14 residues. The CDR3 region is CSVDGLADQETQYF.

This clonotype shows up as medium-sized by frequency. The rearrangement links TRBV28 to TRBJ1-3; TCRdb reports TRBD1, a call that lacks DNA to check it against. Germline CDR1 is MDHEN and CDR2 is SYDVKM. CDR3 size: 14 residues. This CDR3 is CASTPPSEVGAIYF.

CDR3: CASSLALGNLAGTPGDEQFF. The chain recombines TRBV7-2 with TRBJ2-1; absent DNA, TCRdb's TRBD2 call cannot be checked. Germline CDR1 SGHTA, CDR2 FQGNSA. This CDR3 is 20 amino acids long.